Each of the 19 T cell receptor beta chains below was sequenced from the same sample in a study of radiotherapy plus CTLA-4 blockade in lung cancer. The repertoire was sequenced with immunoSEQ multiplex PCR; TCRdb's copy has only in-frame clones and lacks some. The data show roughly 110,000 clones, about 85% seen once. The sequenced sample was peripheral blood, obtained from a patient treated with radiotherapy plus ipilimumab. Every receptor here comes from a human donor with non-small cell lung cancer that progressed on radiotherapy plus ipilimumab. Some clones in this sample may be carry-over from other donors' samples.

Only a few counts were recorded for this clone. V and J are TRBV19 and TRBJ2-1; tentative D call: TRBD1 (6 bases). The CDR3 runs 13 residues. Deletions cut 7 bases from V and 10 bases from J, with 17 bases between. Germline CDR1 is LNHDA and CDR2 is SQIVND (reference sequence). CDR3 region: CASTKQGSVEQFF. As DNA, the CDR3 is TGTGCCAGTACGAAACAGGGAAGCGTCGAGCAGTTCTTC.

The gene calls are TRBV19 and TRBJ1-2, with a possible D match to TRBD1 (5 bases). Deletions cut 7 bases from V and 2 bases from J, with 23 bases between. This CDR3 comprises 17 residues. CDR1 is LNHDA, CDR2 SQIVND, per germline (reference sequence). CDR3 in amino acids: CASTAITLQGSNYGYTF. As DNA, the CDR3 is TGTGCCAGTACCGCAATAACTCTCCAGGGCTCGAACTATGGCTACACCTTC.

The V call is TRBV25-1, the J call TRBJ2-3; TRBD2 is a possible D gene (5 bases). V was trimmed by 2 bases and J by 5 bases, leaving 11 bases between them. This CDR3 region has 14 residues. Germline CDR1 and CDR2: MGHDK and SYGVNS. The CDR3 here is CASSEPRGEDTQYF. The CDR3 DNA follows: TGTGCCAGCAGTGAACCCCGGGGAGAAGATACGCAGTATTTT.

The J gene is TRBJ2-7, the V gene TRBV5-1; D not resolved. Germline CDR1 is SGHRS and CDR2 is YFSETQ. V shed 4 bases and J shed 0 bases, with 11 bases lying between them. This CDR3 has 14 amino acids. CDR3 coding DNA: TGCGCCAGCAGCCCAAACCTACGCTCCTACGAGCAGTACTTC. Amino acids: CASSPNLRSYEQYF.

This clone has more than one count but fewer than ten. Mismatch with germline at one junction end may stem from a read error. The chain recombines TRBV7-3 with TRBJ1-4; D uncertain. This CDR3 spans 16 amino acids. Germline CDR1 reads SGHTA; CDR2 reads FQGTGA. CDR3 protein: CASSLTRETRHEKLFF. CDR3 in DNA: TGTGCCAGCAGCCTAACCCGGGAGACCAGGCATGAAAAACTGTTTTTT.

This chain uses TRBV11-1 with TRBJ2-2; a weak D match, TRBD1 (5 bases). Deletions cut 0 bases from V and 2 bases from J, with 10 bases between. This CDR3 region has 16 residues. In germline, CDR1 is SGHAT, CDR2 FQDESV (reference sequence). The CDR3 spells CASSLATGTNTGELFF. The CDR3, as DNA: TGTGCCAGCAGCTTAGCAACAGGTACCAACACCGGGGAGCTGTTTTTT.

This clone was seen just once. Here the CDR3 reads CASSQGLSGNTIYF. CDR3 DNA sequence: TGTGCCAGCAGCCAGGGGTTGTCTGGAAACACCATATATTTT. The gene calls are TRBV9 and TRBJ1-3, with D possibly being TRBD1 (6 bases). CDR3 length: 14 amino acids. The germline V and J ends were trimmed by 4 bases and 1 base, with 9 bases remaining between them. Germline lookup yields CDR1 SGDLS and CDR2 YYNGEE.

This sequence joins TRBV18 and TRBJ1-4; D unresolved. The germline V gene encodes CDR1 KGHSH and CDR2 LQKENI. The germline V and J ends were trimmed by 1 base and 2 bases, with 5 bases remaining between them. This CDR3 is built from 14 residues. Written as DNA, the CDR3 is TGTGCCAGCTCACCACTTTTGACTAATGAAAAACTGTTTTTT. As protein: CASSPLLTNEKLFF.

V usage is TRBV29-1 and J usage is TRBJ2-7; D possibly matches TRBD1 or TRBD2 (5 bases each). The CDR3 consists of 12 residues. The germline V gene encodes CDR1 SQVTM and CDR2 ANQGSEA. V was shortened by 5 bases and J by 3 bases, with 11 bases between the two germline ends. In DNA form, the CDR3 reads TGCAGCGTTTATACAGGAGGCTACGAGCAGTACTTC. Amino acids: CSVYTGGYEQYF.

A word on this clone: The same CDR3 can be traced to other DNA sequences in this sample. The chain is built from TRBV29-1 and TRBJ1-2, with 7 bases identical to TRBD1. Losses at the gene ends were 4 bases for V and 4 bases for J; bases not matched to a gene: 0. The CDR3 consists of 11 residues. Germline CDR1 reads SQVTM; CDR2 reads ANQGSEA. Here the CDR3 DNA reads TGCAGCGTTGGGGACAGCTATGGCTACACCTTC. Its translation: CSVGDSYGYTF.

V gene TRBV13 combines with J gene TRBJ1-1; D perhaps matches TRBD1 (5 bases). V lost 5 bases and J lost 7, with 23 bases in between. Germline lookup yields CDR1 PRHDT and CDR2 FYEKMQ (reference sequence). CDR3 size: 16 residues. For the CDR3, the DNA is TGTGCCAGCAGCCCGGAAGGTTGGGGGGGAATTGATGAAGCTTTCTTT. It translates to CASSPEGWGGIDEAFF. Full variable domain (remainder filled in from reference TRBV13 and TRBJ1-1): AAGVIQSPRHLIKEKRETATLKCYPIPRHDTVYWYQQGPGQDPQFLISFYEKMQSDKGSIPDRFSAQQFSDYHSELNMSSLELGDSALYFCASSPEGWGGIDEAFFGQGTRLTVV.

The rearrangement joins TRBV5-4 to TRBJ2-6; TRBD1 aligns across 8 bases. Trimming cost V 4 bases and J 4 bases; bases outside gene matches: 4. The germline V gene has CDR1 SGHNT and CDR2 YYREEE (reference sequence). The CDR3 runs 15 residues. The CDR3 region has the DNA TGTGCCAGCAGCCAGGGGGCGGCCGGGGCCAACGTCCTGACTTTC. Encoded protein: CASSQGAAGANVLTF.

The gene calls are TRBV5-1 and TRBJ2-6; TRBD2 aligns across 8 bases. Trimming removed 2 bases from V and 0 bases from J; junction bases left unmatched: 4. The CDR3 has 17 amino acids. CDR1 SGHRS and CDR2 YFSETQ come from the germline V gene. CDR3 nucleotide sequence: TGCGCCAGCAGCTTTGGCGGGGGGTCCTCTGGGGCCAACGTCCTGACTTTC. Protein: CASSFGGGSSGANVLTF. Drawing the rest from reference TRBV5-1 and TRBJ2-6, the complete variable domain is KAGVTQTPRYLIKTRGQQVTLSCSPISGHRSVSWYQQTPGQGLQFLFEYFSETQRNKGNFPGRFSGRQFSNSRSEMNVSTLELGDSALYLCASSFGGGSSGANVLTFGAGSRLTVL.

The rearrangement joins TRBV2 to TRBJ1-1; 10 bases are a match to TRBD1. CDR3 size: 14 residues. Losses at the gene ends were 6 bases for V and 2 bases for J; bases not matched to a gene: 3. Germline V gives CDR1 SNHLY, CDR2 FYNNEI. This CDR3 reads CASRSTGGNTEAFF. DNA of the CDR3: TGTGCCAGCAGATCGACAGGGGGCAACACTGAAGCTTTCTTT. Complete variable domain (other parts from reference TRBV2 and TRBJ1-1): EPEVTQTPSHQVTQMGQEVILRCVPISNHLYFYWYRQILGQKVEFLVSFYNNEISEKSEIFDDQFSVERPDGSNFTLKIRSTKLEDSAMYFCASRSTGGNTEAFFGQGTRLTVV.

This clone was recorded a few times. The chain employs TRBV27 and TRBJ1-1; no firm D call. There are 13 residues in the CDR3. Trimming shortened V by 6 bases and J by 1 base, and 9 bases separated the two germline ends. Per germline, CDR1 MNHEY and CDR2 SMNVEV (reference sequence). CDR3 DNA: TGTGCCAGCAGCGGACGGGCGAACACTGAAGCTTTCTTT. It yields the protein CASSGRANTEAFF.

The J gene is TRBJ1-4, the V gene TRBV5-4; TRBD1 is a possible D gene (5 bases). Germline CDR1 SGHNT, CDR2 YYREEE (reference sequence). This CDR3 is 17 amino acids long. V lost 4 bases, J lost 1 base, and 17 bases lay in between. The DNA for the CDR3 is TGTGCCAGCAGCATACAGGCAGAGGGGCAAACTAATGAAAAACTGTTTTTT. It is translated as CASSIQAEGQTNEKLFF.

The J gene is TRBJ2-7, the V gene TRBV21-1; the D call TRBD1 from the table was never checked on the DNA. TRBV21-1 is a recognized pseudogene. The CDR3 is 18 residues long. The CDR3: CASSNIGPWGQDSYEQYF. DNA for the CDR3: TGTGCCAGCAGCAATATCGGCCCGTGGGGACAGGACTCCTACGAGCAGTACTTC.

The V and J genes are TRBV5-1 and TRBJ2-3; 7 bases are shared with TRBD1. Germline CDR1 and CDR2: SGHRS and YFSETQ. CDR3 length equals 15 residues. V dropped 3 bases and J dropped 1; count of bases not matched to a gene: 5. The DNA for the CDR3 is TGCGCCAGCAGCTCCATCGGGACAGGCACAGATACGCAGTATTTT. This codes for CASSSIGTGTDTQYF.

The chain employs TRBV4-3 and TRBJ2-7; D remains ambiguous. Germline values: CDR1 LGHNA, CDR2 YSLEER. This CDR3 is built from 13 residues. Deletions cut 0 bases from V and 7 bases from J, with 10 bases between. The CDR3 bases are TGCGCCAGCAGCCAAGACCGGCTTCGGGAGCAGTACTTC. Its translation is CASSQDRLREQYF.